This entry lists 10 T cell receptor beta chains sequenced from one sample in a study of T-cell memory formation after mild COVID-19. TCRdb itself ran the 5' RACE reads through MiXCR, one entry per CDR3 protein. The sample comprises approximately 400,000 distinct CDR3 sequences, about a sixth of which are singletons, and 20% to 25% rests with the top ten. Sequenced material: PBMCs or a T cell subset sorted from them (not recorded which). The receptors stem from a man between 18 and 35 years old who had mild COVID-19 (a few samples of this study predate the infection). Cell type and time point are not known.

The CDR3 spells CASNTFQGTEQYV. In DNA form, the CDR3 reads TGTGCCAGCAACACATTTCAGGGGACCGAGCAGTACGTC. V gene TRBV2 combines with J gene TRBJ2-7; D might be TRBD1 (6 bases). This CDR3 comprises 13 residues. Germline CDR1 and CDR2: SNHLY and FYNNEI. V was cut by 7 bases and J by 6 bases, with 16 bases left in between.

V and J are TRBV9 and TRBJ2-1, with D possibly matching TRBD1 (6 bases). The length of the CDR3 is 14 residues. Germline CDR1 and CDR2: SGDLS and YYNGEE. The V end was cut by 0 bases, the J end by 5 bases, with 9 bases between. CDR3 region: CASSVAWTDNEQFF. For the CDR3, the DNA is TGTGCCAGCAGCGTAGCCTGGACAGACAATGAGCAGTTCTTC. Full variable domain (missing parts from reference TRBV9 and TRBJ2-1): DSGVTQTPKHLITATGQRVTLRCSPRSGDLSVYWYQQSLDQGLQFLIQYYNGEERAKGNILERFSAQQFPDLHSELNLSSLELGDSALYFCASSVAWTDNEQFFGPGTRLTVL.

In its sample, this clonotype was seen a few times. The chain employs TRBV27 and TRBJ1-5; 7 bases match TRBD1. This CDR3 is 14 amino acids long. The J segment lost 5 bases and the V segment lost 6 bases, leaving 7 bases of the junction unmatched. Germline CDR1 MNHEY, CDR2 SMNVEV (reference sequence). Here the CDR3 reads CASSIRTGDQPQHF. CDR3 in DNA: TGTGCCAGCAGCATACGGACAGGCGATCAGCCCCAGCATTTT.

This clonotype has a handful of counts. J is TRBJ2-3 and V is TRBV20-1; 12 bases map to TRBD2. The CDR3 sequence is 15 residues long. Germline V gene lookup returns CDR1 DFQATT and CDR2 SNEGSKA (reference sequence). Unmatched junction bases numbered 5, after V lost 1 base and J lost 6 bases. The CDR3 sequence is CSARGPSGGADTQYF. CDR3 bases: TGCAGTGCTAGAGGACCTAGCGGGGGGGCCGATACGCAGTATTTT.

This clonotype showed up just a few times. V and J are TRBV7-9 and TRBJ1-4; TRBD1 aligns across 7 bases. There are 14 residues in the CDR3. Unmatched junction bases numbered 8, after V lost 5 bases and J lost 8 bases. CDR1 and CDR2 (germline): SEHNR, FQNEAQ (reference sequence). The CDR3 sequence is CASSPNTGAEKLFF. CDR3 DNA: TGTGCCAGCAGCCCAAATACAGGGGCGGAAAAACTGTTTTTT. Using reference TRBV7-9 and TRBJ1-4 for the parts outside the CDR3, the full variable domain is DTGVSQNPRHKITKRGQNVTFRCDPISEHNRLYWYRQTLGQGPEFLTYFQNEAQLEKSRLLSDRFSAERPKGSFSTLEIQRTEQGDSAMYLCASSPNTGAEKLFFGSGTQLSVL.

In its sample, this clonotype was seen a few times. The CDR3 DNA is TGCGCCAGCAGCCGCCCTGGTAGGGAGCAGTACTTC. It codes for CASSRPGREQYF. The chain uses TRBV5-1 and TRBJ2-7, with D uncertain. Per germline, CDR1 SGHRS and CDR2 YFSETQ. With 4 bases removed from V and 7 bases from J, the gap between germline ends came to 12 bases. The CDR3 contains 12 residues.

This clonotype was detected ten times or more. The rearrangement links TRBV2 to TRBJ2-3, with no clear D. The CDR3 extends over 12 amino acids. V lost 6 bases and J 2 bases, leaving 6 bases between the germline ends. CDR1 SNHLY and CDR2 FYNNEI come from the germline V gene. The CDR3 DNA reads TGTGCCAGCAGGCCCCTCACAGATACGCAGTATTTT. Its translation: CASRPLTDTQYF. The variable domain in full, with the rest retrieved from reference TRBV2 and TRBJ2-3, is EPEVTQTPSHQVTQMGQEVILRCVPISNHLYFYWYRQILGQKVEFLVSFYNNEISEKSEIFDDQFSVERPDGSNFTLKIRSTKLEDSAMYFCASRPLTDTQYFGPGTRLTVL.

This chain connects TRBV15 to TRBJ1-1; D is unresolved. Per the germline V gene, CDR1 is LNHNV and CDR2 is YYDKDF (reference sequence). The V end was cut by 1 base, the J end by 0 bases, with 3 bases between. The CDR3 length is 13 residues. This CDR3 reads CATSRALNTEAFF. The DNA of the CDR3 is TGTGCCACCAGCAGAGCCTTGAACACTGAAGCTTTCTTT.

The chain couples TRBV2 to TRBJ2-5; TRBD1 matches 8 bases. V was clipped by 6 bases and J by 12 bases; unmatched bases: 6. CDR1 is SNHLY and CDR2 is FYNNEI in the germline V gene. The CDR3 sequence is 11 residues long. The CDR3 DNA sequence: TGTGCCAGCAGCCAGACGGACAGGGAGTACTTC. This codes for CASSQTDREYF.

The sample holds a few counts of this clonotype. The genes are TRBV5-6 and TRBJ2-7; 8 bases match TRBD2. CDR3 length: 15 amino acids. J was trimmed by 5 bases and V by 4 bases; bases with no gene match: 11. Germline CDR1 SGHDT, CDR2 YYEEEE. The CDR3 bases are TGTGCCAGCAGCAGGGGACTAGACTTGAGGAACGAGCAGTACTTC. Amino acids: CASSRGLDLRNEQYF.